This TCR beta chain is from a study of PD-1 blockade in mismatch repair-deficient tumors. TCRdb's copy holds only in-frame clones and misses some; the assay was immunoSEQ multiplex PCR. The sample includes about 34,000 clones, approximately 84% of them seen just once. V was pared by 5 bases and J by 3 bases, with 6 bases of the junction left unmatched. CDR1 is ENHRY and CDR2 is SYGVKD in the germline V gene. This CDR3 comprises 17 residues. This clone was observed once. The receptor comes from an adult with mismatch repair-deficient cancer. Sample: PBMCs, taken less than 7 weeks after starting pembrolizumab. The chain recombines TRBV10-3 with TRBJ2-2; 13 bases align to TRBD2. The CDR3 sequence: CAISYGLAGVDTGELFF. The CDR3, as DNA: TGTGCCATCAGTTACGGACTAGCGGGAGTAGACACCGGGGAGCTGTTTTTT.